This T cell receptor beta chain stems from a study of yellow fever vaccine responses in identical twins. TCRdb reprocessed the RT-PCR reads via MiXCR and lists one record per CDR3 protein. The sample consists of around 13,000 distinct CDR3 sequences, just under 85% of them appearing once. Looked up from germline, CDR1 is SQVTM and CDR2 is ANQGSEA. V was pared by 1 base and J by 8 bases, with 13 bases of the junction left unmatched. This CDR3 comprises 16 residues. This clonotype showed up just a few times. The sequencing used T cells from blood (PBMCs), unsorted or a sorted subset (not recorded which), collected before or after yellow fever vaccination (not recorded which). The rearrangement uses TRBV29-1 and TRBJ2-1; 8 bases agree with TRBD2. The sequence was collected from a woman aged 18-29 years who received the yellow fever vaccine. CDR3 sequence reads: CSVEGVGASGSDEQFF. The CDR3 coding sequence is TGCAGCGTTGAAGGTGTCGGGGCTAGCGGGTCGGATGAGCAGTTCTTC.